The TCR beta chain under discussion was sequenced for a study of blood T cell repertoires in COVID-19. As for the study in general: The study drew acute and convalescent COVID-19 samples from the United States, Italy and Spain. PBMCs, B-cell-depleted T cells, or T cells were the source of the cDNA or gDNA that made up the material.

How the authors handled the data: Estimates of nucleated cell counts were drawn from the amplification of reference gene primers. Sequencing used immunoSEQ multiplex PCR; TCRdb keeps in-frame clones, though not all of them. V and J calls and clone size are copied from that table; D and trimming were computed from the DNA. The sample holds about 250,000 clones; 88% are singletons and the top ten take 0.9% to 1%. Between the trimmed V and J ends, which lost 4 bases and 1 base, there was a span of 8 bases. CDR1 is SGHNT, CDR2 YENEEA, per germline. This CDR3 region has 14 residues. Only a few counts were recorded for this clone.

This sequence was found in a woman aged 40 to 50 who had recovered from COVID-19. Sequenced material: peripheral blood. The V gene is TRBV11-3, the J gene TRBJ1-5; D not resolved. The CDR3 reads CASSSLPSNQPQHF. CDR3 DNA sequence: TGTGCCAGCAGCTCCCTACCCAGCAATCAGCCCCAGCATTTT.